These 29 T cell receptor beta chains originate from one sample sequenced in a study of blood T cell repertoires in COVID-19. TCRdb's table, derived via immunoSEQ multiplex PCR, lists solely in-frame clones and lacks some. The sample yields some 350,000 clones, almost 90% seen once. Sequencing used peripheral blood. The receptors here all came from a woman in her seventies with COVID-19, enrolled during active disease.

This chain links TRBV19 with TRBJ2-7; possibly TRBD1 for D (5 bases). The CDR3 has 14 residues. Trimming shortened V by 0 bases and J by 3 bases, and 9 bases separated the two germline ends. Germline V gives CDR1 LNHDA, CDR2 SQIVND (reference sequence). The CDR3: CASSIDQQGYEQYF. The DNA of the CDR3 is TGTGCCAGTAGTATAGACCAGCAGGGCTACGAGCAGTACTTC.

This chain connects TRBV29-1 to TRBJ2-3, with D perhaps matching TRBD1 (6 bases). Between the trimmed V and J ends, which lost 8 bases and 0 bases, there was a span of 18 bases. The CDR3 totals 15 residues. Germline V gene lookup returns CDR1 SQVTM and CDR2 ANQGSEA. The CDR3 spells CSLRTVKTSTDTQYF. CDR3 DNA: TGCAGCTTAAGGACAGTGAAAACTAGCACAGATACGCAGTATTTT.

The chain recombines TRBV5-1 with TRBJ1-4; 9 nucleotides line up with TRBD1. Germline CDR1 SGHRS, CDR2 YFSETQ. The CDR3 is made up of 16 amino acids. V lost 4 bases, J lost 5 bases, and 9 bases stayed unmatched. Here the CDR3 DNA reads TGCGCCAGCAGCCTAGGGGACAGGGTTGGGAATGAAAAACTGTTTTTT. Its translation: CASSLGDRVGNEKLFF.

The CDR3 DNA reads TGTGCCAGCAGTGATTGGGGCAAGCAGTACTTC. Protein sequence: CASSDWGKQYF. The gene calls are TRBV6-1 and TRBJ2-7, with D perhaps TRBD1 (5 bases). Trimming removed 3 bases from V and 8 bases from J, with 8 bases in between. Germline lookup yields CDR1 MNHNS and CDR2 SASEGT. This CDR3 has 11 amino acids.

The V call is TRBV19, the J call TRBJ2-7; D might be TRBD2 (6 bases). This CDR3 is built from 13 residues. V was trimmed by 4 bases and J by 5 bases, leaving 12 bases between them. From germline, CDR1 is LNHDA and CDR2 SQIVND (reference sequence). The CDR3 sequence: CASSKGLHNEQYF. CDR3 bases: TGTGCCAGTAGTAAGGGACTCCATAACGAGCAGTACTTC.

The chain links TRBV7-9 to TRBJ2-6, with a tentative D call TRBD1 (6 bases). CDR1 and CDR2 (germline): SEHNR, FQNEAQ (reference sequence). V was pared by 5 bases and J by 4 bases, with 15 bases between. This CDR3 region has 16 residues. The CDR3 spells CASSKRGSPGANVLTF. The CDR3 coding sequence is TGTGCCAGCAGCAAAAGGGGGTCCCCAGGGGCCAACGTCCTGACTTTC.

The rearrangement uses TRBV6-5 and TRBJ1-2, with 7 bases aligning to TRBD1. The germline V gene encodes CDR1 MNHEY and CDR2 SVGAGI. The CDR3 loop spans 15 amino acids. V trimming: 8 bases; J trimming: 2 bases; junction bases outside the gene matches: 11. This CDR3 is CASGGGTVPNYGYTF. The CDR3 DNA reads as TGTGCCAGCGGGGGTGGGACAGTCCCCAACTATGGCTACACCTTC.

This chain links TRBV18 with TRBJ2-3; 8 bases align to TRBD2. V shed 4 bases and J 1 base; nucleotides not matched to a gene: 13. The CDR3 consists of 18 residues. The germline CDR1 and CDR2 sequences are KGHSH and LQKENI. As DNA, the CDR3 is TGTGCCAGCTCACAGACCCCCCCCTCAGCGGGGGGCACAGATACGCAGTATTTT. Translated, it gives CASSQTPPSAGGTDTQYF.

The chain employs TRBV18 and TRBJ1-5; D not certain. CDR3 length: 16 residues. Trimming stripped 1 base from V and 0 bases from J, with 10 bases between. Germline CDR1 reads KGHSH; CDR2 reads LQKENI. CDR3 sequence: CASSPRILDSNQPQHF. The CDR3 nucleotides read TGTGCCAGCTCACCACGCATTCTAGATAGCAATCAGCCCCAGCATTTT.

This chain connects TRBV6-5 to TRBJ1-1, with a possible D match to TRBD1 (6 bases). Trimming shortened V by 8 bases and J by 4 bases, and 20 bases separated the two germline ends. The CDR3 has 15 amino acids. Germline CDR1 is MNHEY and CDR2 is SVGAGI. CDR3 sequence: CASALVDRRGTEAFF. The CDR3 nucleotides read TGTGCCAGCGCCCTCGTGGACAGAAGGGGCACTGAAGCTTTCTTT.

The chain employs TRBV2 and TRBJ1-4; maybe TRBD1 (5 bases). The germline gives CDR1 SNHLY, CDR2 FYNNEI. This CDR3 spans 15 amino acids. The germline V and J ends were trimmed by 2 bases and 3 bases, with 10 bases remaining between them. This CDR3 is CASSELGEANEKLFF. The CDR3 bases are TGTGCCAGCAGTGAACTGGGGGAGGCTAATGAAAAACTGTTTTTT.

This clone was seen a handful of times. The gene calls are TRBV7-9 and TRBJ1-2; no firm D call. Germline V gene lookup returns CDR1 SEHNR and CDR2 FQNEAQ (reference sequence). There are 15 residues in the CDR3. V dropped 4 bases and J dropped 8 bases, with 20 bases sitting between them. This chain's CDR3 is CASSSSLQRLLGYTF. The CDR3 nucleotides read TGTGCCAGCAGCTCGTCTTTACAGAGACTATTAGGCTACACCTTC.

The chain is built from TRBV9 and TRBJ2-7; 9 positions agree with TRBD1. The CDR3 has 15 residues. Per the germline V gene, CDR1 is SGDLS and CDR2 is YYNGEE. The J segment lost 1 base and the V segment lost 3 bases, leaving 5 bases of the junction unmatched. CDR3 amino acids: CASSAGTGKSYEQYF. CDR3 nucleotides: TGTGCCAGCAGCGCGGGGACAGGGAAATCCTACGAGCAGTACTTC.

This chain links TRBV10-2 with TRBJ2-4; D perhaps matches TRBD1 (5 bases). CDR1 is WSHSY and CDR2 is SAAADI in the germline V gene. CDR3 length: 14 amino acids. V shed 4 bases and J shed 2 bases, with 9 bases lying between them. This CDR3 is CASSGAGTKNIQYF. CDR3 coding DNA: TGCGCCAGCAGTGGAGCAGGGACCAAAAACATTCAGTACTTC.

The gene calls are TRBV9 and TRBJ1-1; D is unresolved. Germline CDR1 SGDLS, CDR2 YYNGEE. This CDR3 comprises 12 residues. V gave up 4 bases and J gave up 1 base, with 5 bases separating them. The CDR3 spells CASSPQNTEAFF. CDR3 in DNA: TGTGCCAGCAGCCCCCAGAACACTGAAGCTTTCTTT.

The rearrangement links TRBV27 to TRBJ2-7; the D gene is possibly TRBD1 (6 bases). V lost 5 bases and J lost 3, with 11 bases in between. CDR1 MNHEY and CDR2 SMNVEV come from the germline V gene (reference sequence). The CDR3 runs to 13 residues. CDR3 coding DNA: TGTGCCAGCAGTAAACAGGGATACTACGAGCAGTACTTC. It codes for CASSKQGYYEQYF.

CDR3 coding DNA: TGTGCCAGTAGCGAGACGGGTAGGAGCAATCAGCCCCAGCATTTT. Residues: CASSETGRSNQPQHF. The J gene is TRBJ1-5, the V gene TRBV19; D not certain. Germline V gives CDR1 LNHDA, CDR2 SQIVND (reference sequence). The CDR3 runs to 15 residues. Trimming stripped 6 bases from V and 1 base from J, with 13 bases between.

Here the CDR3 DNA reads TGTGCCAGCAGCTTAATTCTGGGGGGGCCGGCTAAAAGGCAGTTCTTC. Residues: CASSLILGGPAKRQFF. The chain uses TRBV7-2 and TRBJ2-1; D possibly corresponds to TRBD2 (7 bases). The CDR3 totals 16 residues. Trimming shortened V by 2 bases and J by 12 bases, and 23 bases separated the two germline ends. Germline V lookup: CDR1 SGHTA, CDR2 FQGNSA.

This chain connects TRBV24-1 to TRBJ2-2; 9 nucleotides match TRBD1. This CDR3 is built from 16 residues. CDR1 and CDR2 (germline): KGHDR, SFDVKD. V trimming: 4 bases; J trimming: 1 base; junction bases outside the gene matches: 3. The CDR3 sequence: CATSDQGQGNTGELFF. CDR3 sequence (DNA): TGTGCCACCAGTGACCAGGGACAGGGGAACACCGGGGAGCTGTTTTTT.

This chain connects TRBV4-1 to TRBJ2-2, with D possibly being TRBD1 (6 bases). The V end was cut by 1 base, the J end by 3 bases, with 12 bases between. CDR3 length: 16 amino acids. Germline-derived CDR1 and CDR2 are MGHRA and YSYEKL. The CDR3 reads CASSQGPGHYTGELFF. DNA for the CDR3: TGCGCCAGCAGCCAAGGGCCGGGACACTACACCGGGGAGCTGTTTTTT.

The chain uses TRBV19 and TRBJ2-2, with D possibly being TRBD2 (5 bases). The CDR3 runs to 16 residues. V was cut by 6 bases and J by 0 bases, with 14 bases left in between. CDR1 and CDR2 (germline): LNHDA, SQIVND (reference sequence). The CDR3 bases are TGTGCCAGTAGCATGGGCAGCGGTTCGAACACCGGGGAGCTGTTTTTT. Translating it yields CASSMGSGSNTGELFF.

The V call is TRBV6-5, the J call TRBJ1-2; no firm D call. Trimming shortened V by 6 bases and J by 4 bases, and 12 bases separated the two germline ends. Germline V lookup: CDR1 MNHEY, CDR2 SVGAGI. The CDR3 covers 13 residues. The chain's CDR3 is CASSPTAVYGYTF. The CDR3 DNA sequence: TGTGCCAGCAGCCCGACTGCCGTCTATGGCTACACCTTC.

J is TRBJ1-2 and V is TRBV19; 8 bases are shared with TRBD1. The CDR3 covers 13 residues. In germline, CDR1 is LNHDA, CDR2 SQIVND (reference sequence). Unmatched junction bases numbered 7, after V lost 6 bases and J lost 7 bases. The CDR3 nucleotides are TGTGCCAGTAGCCAAGACAGGGGCGCTGGCTACACCTTC. The encoded protein is CASSQDRGAGYTF.

This clone was detected a few times. V is TRBV18 and J is TRBJ2-2; D is unresolved. CDR3 size: 15 residues. V was clipped by 3 bases and J by 2 bases, with 10 bases between them. The germline CDR1 and CDR2 sequences are KGHSH and LQKENI. DNA for the CDR3: TGTGCCAGCTCACCCCCGACTCCTAACACCGGGGAGCTGTTTTTT. It is translated as CASSPPTPNTGELFF.

This sequence joins TRBV18 and TRBJ1-4, with D unclear. The CDR3 is 13 amino acids. The V end lost 1 base, the J end lost 10 bases, and 10 bases lay between the germline ends. The V gene's germline CDR1 is KGHSH and CDR2 LQKENI. CDR3 bases: TGTGCCAGCTCACCACACGGGGTTGGAAAACTGTTTTTT. Encoded protein: CASSPHGVGKLFF. The whole variable domain, remainder taken from reference TRBV18 and TRBJ1-4, is NAGVMQNPRHLVRRRGQEARLRCSPMKGHSHVYWYRQLPEEGLKFMVYLQKENIIDESGMPKERFSAEFPKEGPSILRIQQVVRGDSAAYFCASSPHGVGKLFFGSGTQLSVL.

This clone has a handful of counts. This chain joins TRBV7-2 and TRBJ2-7, with 8 positions matching TRBD1. V shed 1 base, J shed 6 bases, and the junction held 5 bases outside the gene matches. The CDR3 extends over 14 amino acids. Per the germline V gene, CDR1 is SGHTA and CDR2 is FQGNSA. CDR3 nucleotide sequence: TGTGCCAGCAGCTTAGGGACAGGGTTAGGCGAGCAGTACTTC. Its protein product is CASSLGTGLGEQYF.

V is TRBV9 and J is TRBJ2-3, with 7 bases identical to TRBD2. After removal of 6 bases from V and 5 bases from J, the junction contained 12 bases not matched to a gene. The CDR3 has 15 amino acids. In germline, CDR1 is SGDLS, CDR2 YYNGEE. CDR3 loop: CASTIQGLAVDTQYF. The CDR3 DNA reads as TGTGCCAGCACTATCCAAGGGCTAGCGGTAGATACGCAGTATTTT.

This clone was seen only once. The rearrangement joins TRBV4-3 to TRBJ2-2; a possible D gene is TRBD1 (5 bases). Per germline, CDR1 LGHNA and CDR2 YSLEER. V was trimmed by 3 bases and J by 1 base, leaving 9 bases between them. There are 15 residues in the CDR3. DNA of the CDR3: TGCGCCAGCAGCCATGGCCAGGGGAACACCGGGGAGCTGTTTTTT. It encodes CASSHGQGNTGELFF.

The chain uses TRBV14 and TRBJ2-1; TRBD2 aligns across 7 bases. The junction had 5 bases not matched to a gene; V was cut back by 7 bases and J by 5 bases. The CDR3 is 13 amino acids. The germline V gene encodes CDR1 SGHDN and CDR2 FVKESK. This CDR3 is CASNPGGNNEQFF. In DNA form, the CDR3 reads TGTGCCAGCAACCCCGGGGGGAACAATGAGCAGTTCTTC.